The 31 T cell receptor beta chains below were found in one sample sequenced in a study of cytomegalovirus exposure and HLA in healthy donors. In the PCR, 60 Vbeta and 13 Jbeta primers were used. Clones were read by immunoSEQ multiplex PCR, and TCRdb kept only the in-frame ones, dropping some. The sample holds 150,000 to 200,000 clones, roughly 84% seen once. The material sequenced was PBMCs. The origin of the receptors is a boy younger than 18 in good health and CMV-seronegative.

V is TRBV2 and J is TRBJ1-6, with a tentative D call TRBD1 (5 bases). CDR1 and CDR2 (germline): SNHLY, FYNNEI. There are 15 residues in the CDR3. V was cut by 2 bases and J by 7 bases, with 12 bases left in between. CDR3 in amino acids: CASSEKGIFNSPLHF. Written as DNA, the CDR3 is TGTGCCAGCAGTGAAAAGGGGATTTTCAATTCACCCCTCCACTTT.

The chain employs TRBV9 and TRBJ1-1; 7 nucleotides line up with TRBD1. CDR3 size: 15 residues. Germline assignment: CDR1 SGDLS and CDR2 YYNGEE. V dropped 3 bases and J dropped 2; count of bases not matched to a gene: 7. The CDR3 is CASSGRTGKNTEAFF. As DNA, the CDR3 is TGTGCCAGCAGCGGTCGGACAGGAAAAAACACTGAAGCTTTCTTT.

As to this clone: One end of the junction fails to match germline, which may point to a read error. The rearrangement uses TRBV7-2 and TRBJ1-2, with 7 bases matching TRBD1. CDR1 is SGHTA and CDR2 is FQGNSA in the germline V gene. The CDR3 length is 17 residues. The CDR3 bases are TGTGTCAGCAGCTTAGCAACCGGGACAGCCACTAACTATGGCTACACCTTC. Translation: CVSSLATGTATNYGYTF.

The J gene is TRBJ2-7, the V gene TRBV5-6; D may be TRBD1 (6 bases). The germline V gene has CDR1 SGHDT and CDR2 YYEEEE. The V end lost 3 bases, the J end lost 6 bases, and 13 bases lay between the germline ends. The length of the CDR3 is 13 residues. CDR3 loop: CASSSTGSGEQYF. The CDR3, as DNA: TGTGCCAGCAGCTCTACAGGGTCGGGCGAGCAGTACTTC.

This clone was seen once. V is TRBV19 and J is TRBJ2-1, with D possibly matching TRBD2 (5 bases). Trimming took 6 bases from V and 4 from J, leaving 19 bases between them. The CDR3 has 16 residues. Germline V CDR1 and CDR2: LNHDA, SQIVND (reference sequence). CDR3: CASSPSRREGYNEQFF. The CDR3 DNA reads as TGTGCCAGTAGCCCCTCGCGACGCGAGGGATACAATGAGCAGTTCTTC.

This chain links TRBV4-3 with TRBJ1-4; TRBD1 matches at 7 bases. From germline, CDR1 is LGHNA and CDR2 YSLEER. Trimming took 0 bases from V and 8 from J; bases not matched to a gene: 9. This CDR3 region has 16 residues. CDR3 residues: CASSQDQQGLREKLFF. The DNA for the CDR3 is TGCGCCAGCAGCCAAGATCAACAGGGGCTTCGAGAAAAACTGTTTTTT.

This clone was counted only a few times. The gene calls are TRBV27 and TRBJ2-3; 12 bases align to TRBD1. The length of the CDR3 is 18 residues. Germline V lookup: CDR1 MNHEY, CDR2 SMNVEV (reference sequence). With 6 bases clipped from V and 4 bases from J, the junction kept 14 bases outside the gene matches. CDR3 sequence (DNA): TGTGCCAGCAGCTTACGGGACAGGGGGCGATCAGGGTCAGATACGCAGTATTTT. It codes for CASSLRDRGRSGSDTQYF.

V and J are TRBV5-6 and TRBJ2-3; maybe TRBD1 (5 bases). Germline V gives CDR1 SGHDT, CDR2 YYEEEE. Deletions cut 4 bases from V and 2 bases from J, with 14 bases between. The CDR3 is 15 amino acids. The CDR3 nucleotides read TGTGCCAGCAGCCCGGACATCGAAGTCACAGATACGCAGTATTTT. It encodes CASSPDIEVTDTQYF.

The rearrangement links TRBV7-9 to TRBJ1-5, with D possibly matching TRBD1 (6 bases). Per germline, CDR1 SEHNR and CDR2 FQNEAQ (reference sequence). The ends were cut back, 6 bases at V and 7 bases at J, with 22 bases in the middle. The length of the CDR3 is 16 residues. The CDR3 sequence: CASSGAGAGFGQPQHF. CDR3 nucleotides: TGTGCCAGCAGTGGTGCGGGGGCGGGGTTCGGACAGCCCCAGCATTTT.

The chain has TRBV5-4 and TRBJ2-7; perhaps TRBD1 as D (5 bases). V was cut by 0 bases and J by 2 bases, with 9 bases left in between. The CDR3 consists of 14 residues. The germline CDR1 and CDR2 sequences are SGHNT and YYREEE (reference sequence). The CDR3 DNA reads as TGTGCCAGCAGCTTGGGAGACAGACCCTACGAGCAGTACTTC. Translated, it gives CASSLGDRPYEQYF.

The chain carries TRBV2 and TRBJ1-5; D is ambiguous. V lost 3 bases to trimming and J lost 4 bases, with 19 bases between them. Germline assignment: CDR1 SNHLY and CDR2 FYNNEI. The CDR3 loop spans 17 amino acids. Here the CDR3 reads CASSDDTVPNLNQPQHF. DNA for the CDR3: TGTGCCAGCAGTGACGATACAGTGCCAAACCTTAATCAGCCCCAGCATTTT.

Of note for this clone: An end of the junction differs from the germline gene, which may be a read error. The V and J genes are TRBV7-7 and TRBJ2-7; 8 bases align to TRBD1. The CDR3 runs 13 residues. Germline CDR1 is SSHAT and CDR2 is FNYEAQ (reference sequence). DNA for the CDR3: TGTGCTAGCAGCTTAGCAGGGGGCGGCGAGCAGTACTTC. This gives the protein CASSLAGGGEQYF.

CDR3 amino acids: CAWSGEETQYF. The CDR3 DNA sequence: TGTGCCTGGAGTGGTGAGGAGACCCAGTACTTC. The V gene is TRBV30, the J gene TRBJ2-5; D gene uncertain. Looked up from germline, CDR1 is GTSNPN and CDR2 is SVGIG (reference sequence). The CDR3 spans 11 residues. With 1 base removed from V and 5 bases from J, the gap between germline ends came to 5 bases.

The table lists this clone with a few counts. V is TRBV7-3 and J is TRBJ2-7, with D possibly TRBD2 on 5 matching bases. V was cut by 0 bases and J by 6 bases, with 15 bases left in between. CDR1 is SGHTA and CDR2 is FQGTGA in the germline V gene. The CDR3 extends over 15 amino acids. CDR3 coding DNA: TGTGCCAGCAGCTTAACGAATAGCGACTTTGGCGAGCAGTACTTC. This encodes CASSLTNSDFGEQYF.

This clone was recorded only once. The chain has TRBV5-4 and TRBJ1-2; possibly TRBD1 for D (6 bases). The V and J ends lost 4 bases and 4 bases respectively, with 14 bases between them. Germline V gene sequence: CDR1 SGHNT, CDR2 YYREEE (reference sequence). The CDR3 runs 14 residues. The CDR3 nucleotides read TGTGCCAGCAGCGCGCCGGGACAATCCTATGGCTACACCTTC. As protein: CASSAPGQSYGYTF. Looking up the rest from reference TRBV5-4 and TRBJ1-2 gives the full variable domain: ETGVTQSPTHLIKTRGQQVTLRCSSQSGHNTVSWYQQALGQGPQFIFQYYREEENGRGNFPPRFSGLQFPNYSSELNVNALELDDSALYLCASSAPGQSYGYTFGSGTRLTVV.

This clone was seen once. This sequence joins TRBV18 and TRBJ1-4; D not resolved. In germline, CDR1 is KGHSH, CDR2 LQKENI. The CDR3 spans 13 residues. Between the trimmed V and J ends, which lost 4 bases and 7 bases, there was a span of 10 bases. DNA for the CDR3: TGTGCCAGCTCACGGTCACGGGGTGAAAAACTGTTTTTT. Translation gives CASSRSRGEKLFF.

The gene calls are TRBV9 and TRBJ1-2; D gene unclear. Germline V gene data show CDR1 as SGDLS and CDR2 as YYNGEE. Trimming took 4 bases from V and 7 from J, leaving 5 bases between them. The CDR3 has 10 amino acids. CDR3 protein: CASSSSGYTF. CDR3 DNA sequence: TGTGCCAGCAGCTCCAGTGGCTACACCTTC.

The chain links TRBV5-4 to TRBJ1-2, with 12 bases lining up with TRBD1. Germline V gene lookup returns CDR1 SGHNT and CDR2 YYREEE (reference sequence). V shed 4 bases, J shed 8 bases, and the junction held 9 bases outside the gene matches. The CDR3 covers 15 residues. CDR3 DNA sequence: TGTGCCAGCAGCCAGCCGGGACAGGGGGCTCTCGGCTACACCTTC. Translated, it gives CASSQPGQGALGYTF.

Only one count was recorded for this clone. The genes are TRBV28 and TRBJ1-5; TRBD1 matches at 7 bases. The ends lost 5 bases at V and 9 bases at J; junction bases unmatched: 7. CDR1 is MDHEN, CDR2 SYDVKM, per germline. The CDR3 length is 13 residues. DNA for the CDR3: TGTGCCAGCAGTCCGACAGGGCAAGGGCCCCAGCATTTT. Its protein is CASSPTGQGPQHF.

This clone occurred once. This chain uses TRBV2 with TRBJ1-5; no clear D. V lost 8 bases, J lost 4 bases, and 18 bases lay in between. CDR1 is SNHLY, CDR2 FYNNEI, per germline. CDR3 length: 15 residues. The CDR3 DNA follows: TGTGCCAGCTGTTTCGGCAGGTCCCCTAATCAGCCCCAGCATTTT. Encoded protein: CASCFGRSPNQPQHF.

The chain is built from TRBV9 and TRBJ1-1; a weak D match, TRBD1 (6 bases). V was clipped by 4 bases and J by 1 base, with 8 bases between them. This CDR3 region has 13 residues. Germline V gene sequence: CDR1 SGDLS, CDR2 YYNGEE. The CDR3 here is CASSRGGNTEAFF. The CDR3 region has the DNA TGTGCCAGCAGCCGAGGGGGGAACACTGAAGCTTTCTTT.

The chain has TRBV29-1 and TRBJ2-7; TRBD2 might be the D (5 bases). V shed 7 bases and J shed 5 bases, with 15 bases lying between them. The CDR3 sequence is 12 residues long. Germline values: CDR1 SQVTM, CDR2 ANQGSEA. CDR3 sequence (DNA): TGCAGCGCGGGCTGGGGAGCCCACGAGCAGTACTTC. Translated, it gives CSAGWGAHEQYF.

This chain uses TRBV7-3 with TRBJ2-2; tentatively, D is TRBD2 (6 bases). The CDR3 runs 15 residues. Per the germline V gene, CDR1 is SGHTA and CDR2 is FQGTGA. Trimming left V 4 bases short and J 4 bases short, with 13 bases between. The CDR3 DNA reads TGTGCCAGCAGCTCTTCCGGGGGTAGCACCGGGGAGCTGTTTTTT. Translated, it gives CASSSSGGSTGELFF.

CDR3 nucleotides: TGTGCCAGCAGCTCAAGCCTTTCGGGGAACTACGAGCAGTACTTC. Translated, it gives CASSSSLSGNYEQYF. The chain has TRBV5-6 and TRBJ2-7; maybe TRBD2 (5 bases). The CDR3 runs to 15 residues. Germline CDR1 and CDR2: SGHDT and YYEEEE. The V and J ends lost 3 bases and 3 bases respectively, with 16 bases between them.

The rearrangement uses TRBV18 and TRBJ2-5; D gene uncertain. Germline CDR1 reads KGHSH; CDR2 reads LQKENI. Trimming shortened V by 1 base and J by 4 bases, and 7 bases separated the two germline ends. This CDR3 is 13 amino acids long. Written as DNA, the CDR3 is TGTGCCAGCTCACCACGGTTCGGAGAGACCCAGTACTTC. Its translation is CASSPRFGETQYF.

CDR3 coding DNA: TGTGCCAGTAGTAAGGCGGATTGGTCGATAACCGGGGAGCTGTTTTTT. Translation gives CASSKADWSITGELFF. This chain connects TRBV19 to TRBJ2-2, with D hard to call. The CDR3 loop spans 16 amino acids. CDR1 LNHDA and CDR2 SQIVND come from the germline V gene (reference sequence). The ends were cut back, 4 bases at V and 5 bases at J, with 17 bases in the middle.

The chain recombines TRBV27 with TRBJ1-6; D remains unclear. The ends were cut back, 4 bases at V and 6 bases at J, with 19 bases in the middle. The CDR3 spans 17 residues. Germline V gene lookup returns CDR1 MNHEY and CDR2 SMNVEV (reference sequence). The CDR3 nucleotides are TGTGCCAGCAGTTACCTCTCGACGGAGCTTCGTAATTCACCCCTCCACTTT. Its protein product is CASSYLSTELRNSPLHF.

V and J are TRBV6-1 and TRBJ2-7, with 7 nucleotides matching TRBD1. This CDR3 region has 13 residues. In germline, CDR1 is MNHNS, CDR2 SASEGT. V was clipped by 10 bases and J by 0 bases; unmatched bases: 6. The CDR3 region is CATKDRSSYEQYF. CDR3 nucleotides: TGTGCCACCAAGGACAGGAGCTCCTACGAGCAGTACTTC.

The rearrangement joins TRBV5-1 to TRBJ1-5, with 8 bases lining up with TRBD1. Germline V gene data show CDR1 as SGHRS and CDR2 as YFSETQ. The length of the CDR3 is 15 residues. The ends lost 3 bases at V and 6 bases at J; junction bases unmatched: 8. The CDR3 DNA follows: TGCGCCAGCAGCTGGACGACAGGGGCCTCTCAGCCCCAGCATTTT. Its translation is CASSWTTGASQPQHF.

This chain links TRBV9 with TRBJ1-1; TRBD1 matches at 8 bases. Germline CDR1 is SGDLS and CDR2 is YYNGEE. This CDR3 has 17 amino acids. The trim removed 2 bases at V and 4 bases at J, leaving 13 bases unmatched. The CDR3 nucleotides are TGTGCCAGCAGCGTGGATTTACCACAGGGGGTTAGCACTGAAGCTTTCTTT. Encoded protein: CASSVDLPQGVSTEAFF.

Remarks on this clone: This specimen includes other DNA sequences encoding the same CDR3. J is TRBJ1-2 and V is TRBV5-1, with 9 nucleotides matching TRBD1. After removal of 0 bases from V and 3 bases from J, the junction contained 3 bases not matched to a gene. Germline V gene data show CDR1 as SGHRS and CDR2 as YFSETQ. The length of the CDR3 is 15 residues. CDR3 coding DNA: TGCGCCAGCAGCTTGGGGGACAGGGCCGACTATGGCTACACCTTC. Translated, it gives CASSLGDRADYGYTF.